Only a few counts were recorded for the clone carrying this T cell receptor (beta chain). No antigen is known for it. The junction departs from germline at one end; a sequencing error may be responsible. This sample was included in a study of T-cell reconstitution after alpha-beta-depleted transplantation in children. Notes on the study in general: High day-60 TCRbeta diversity in some patients came from surviving recipient T cells and thymic progenitors.

Construction of the TCRbeta library involved unique molecular identifiers. TCRdb re-derived calls from the PCR reads in MiXCR, one entry per CDR3 protein. The sample has around 100,000 distinct CDR3 sequences; roughly 7.1% are singletons. This receptor was identified in a boy younger than 10 with acute lymphoblastic leukemia, due to receive a stem cell transplant. The sample here was PBMCs, taken before TCRalphabeta/CD19-depleted stem cell transplant.

CDR3 region: CVSRGGRGYEQYF. Here the CDR3 DNA reads TGTGTCAGCAGGGGAGGACGGGGCTACGAGCAGTACTTC. V gene TRBV2 combines with J gene TRBJ2-7; D may be TRBD1 or TRBD2 (6 bases each). This CDR3 is built from 13 residues. Germline-derived CDR1 and CDR2 are SNHLY and FYNNEI.